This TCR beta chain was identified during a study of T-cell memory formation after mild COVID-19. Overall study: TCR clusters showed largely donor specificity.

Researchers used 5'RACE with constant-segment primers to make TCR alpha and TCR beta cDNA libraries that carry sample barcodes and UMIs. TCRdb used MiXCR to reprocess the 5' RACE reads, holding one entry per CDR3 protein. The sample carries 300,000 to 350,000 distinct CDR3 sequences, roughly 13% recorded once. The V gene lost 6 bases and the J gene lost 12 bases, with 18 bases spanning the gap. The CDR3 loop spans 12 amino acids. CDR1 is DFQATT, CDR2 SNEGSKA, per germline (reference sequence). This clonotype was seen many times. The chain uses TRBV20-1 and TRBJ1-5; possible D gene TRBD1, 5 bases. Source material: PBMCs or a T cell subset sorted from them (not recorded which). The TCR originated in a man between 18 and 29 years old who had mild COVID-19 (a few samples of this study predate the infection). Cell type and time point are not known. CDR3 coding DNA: TGCAGTGCCCGCGGACAAAATCCCAGCCAGCATTTT. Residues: CSARGQNPSQHF.